Each of the 28 T cell receptor beta chains below was sequenced from the same sample in a study of blood T cell repertoires in COVID-19. The method was immunoSEQ multiplex PCR; TCRdb's version includes in-frame clones alone and lacks a portion of them. The table includes about 170,000 clones, around 90% detected once. Sequenced material: peripheral blood. These receptors all come from a woman aged 45-65 years with acute or convalescent COVID-19.

This rearrangement joins TRBV30 to TRBJ2-7, with TRBD1 matching over 7 bases. Germline CDR1 and CDR2: GTSNPN and SVGIG (reference sequence). J was trimmed by 5 bases and V by 2 bases; bases with no gene match: 3. This CDR3 has 12 amino acids. CDR3 region: CAWSNRGDEQYF. For the CDR3, the DNA is TGTGCCTGGAGTAACAGGGGTGACGAGCAGTACTTC.

The chain carries TRBV7-9 and TRBJ2-1, with 8 bases identical to TRBD2. The germline V gene encodes CDR1 SEHNR and CDR2 FQNEAQ (reference sequence). The CDR3 runs 15 residues. The junction had 9 bases not matched to a gene; V was cut back by 4 bases and J by 7 bases. CDR3 sequence (DNA): TGTGCCAGCAGCTCCACTAGCGGACGTAGAAATGAGCAGTTCTTC. Translating gives CASSSTSGRRNEQFF.

The chain combines TRBV27 with TRBJ2-5; possible D gene TRBD2, 5 bases. The CDR3 contains 15 residues. The germline gives CDR1 MNHEY, CDR2 SMNVEV (reference sequence). V gave up 4 bases and J gave up 1 base, with 13 bases separating them. The DNA for the CDR3 is TGTGCCAGCAGTTCCCTCGGGGAGCCCCAAGAGACCCAGTACTTC. Its protein is CASSSLGEPQETQYF.

The chain carries TRBV7-9 and TRBJ2-3; perhaps TRBD2 as D (5 bases). V dropped 0 bases and J dropped 6 bases, with 7 bases sitting between them. This CDR3 is 13 amino acids long. Looked up from germline, CDR1 is SEHNR and CDR2 is FQNEAQ (reference sequence). The DNA of the CDR3 is TGTGCCAGCAGCTTAGCGGGAGTTGATACGCAGTATTTT. Its protein is CASSLAGVDTQYF.

On this clone: This CDR3 is also generated by other DNA sequences in the sample. This chain joins TRBV27 and TRBJ2-3; 8 bases fit TRBD2. This CDR3 spans 14 amino acids. The germline CDR1 and CDR2 sequences are MNHEY and SMNVEV (reference sequence). The V segment lost 6 bases and the J segment 5 bases; nucleotides outside the gene matches: 7. This chain's CDR3 is CASRGAGAGDTQYF. CDR3 in DNA: TGTGCCAGCAGGGGAGCGGGAGCGGGAGATACGCAGTATTTT.

V and J are TRBV10-3 and TRBJ1-6; no clear D gene. The CDR3 runs 16 residues. V gave up 3 bases and J gave up 0 bases, with 9 bases separating them. CDR1 and CDR2 (germline): ENHRY, SYGVKD. CDR3 amino acids: CAISEFPSSYNSPLHF. CDR3 bases: TGTGCCATCAGTGAATTTCCGAGCTCCTATAATTCACCCCTCCACTTT.

This chain connects TRBV5-1 to TRBJ1-2; 10 nucleotides line up with TRBD1. The CDR3 contains 15 residues. Germline V gene data show CDR1 as SGHRS and CDR2 as YFSETQ. V gave up 4 bases and J gave up 4 bases; unmatched junction bases: 7. CDR3 loop: CASSPTGGAGYGYTF. As DNA, the CDR3 is TGCGCCAGCAGCCCGACAGGGGGCGCCGGCTATGGCTACACCTTC. The complete variable domain, with remaining parts taken from reference TRBV5-1 and TRBJ1-2, reads KAGVTQTPRYLIKTRGQQVTLSCSPISGHRSVSWYQQTPGQGLQFLFEYFSETQRNKGNFPGRFSGRQFSNSRSEMNVSTLELGDSALYLCASSPTGGAGYGYTFGSGTRLTVV.

The chain links TRBV19 to TRBJ1-2; TRBD1 aligns across 8 bases. V was pared by 4 bases and J by 5 bases, with 9 bases of the junction left unmatched. Germline lookup yields CDR1 LNHDA and CDR2 SQIVND (reference sequence). The CDR3 is 15 amino acids. The CDR3 nucleotides read TGTGCCAGTAGTACCCCCCAGGGGGCTCGGTATGGCTACACCTTC. This encodes CASSTPQGARYGYTF.

V gene TRBV18 combines with J gene TRBJ2-3; D remains unclear. Germline values: CDR1 KGHSH, CDR2 LQKENI. The V gene lost 0 bases and the J gene lost 5 bases, with 6 bases spanning the gap. This CDR3 spans 13 amino acids. The CDR3 region has the DNA TGTGCCAGCTCACCACCGGCGGAAGATACGCAGTATTTT. Its translation: CASSPPAEDTQYF.

V is TRBV12-3 or TRBV12-4 and J is TRBJ2-7; D not resolved. The CDR3 loop spans 13 amino acids. V was trimmed by 6 bases and J by 1 base, leaving 10 bases between them. As DNA, the CDR3 is TGTGCCAGCAGACAGACACAGTCCTACGAGCAGTACTTC. It encodes CASRQTQSYEQYF.

The chain recombines TRBV18 with TRBJ2-5; 7 bases match TRBD1. V gave up 0 bases and J gave up 1 base; unmatched junction bases: 5. The CDR3 is 16 residues long. The germline CDR1 and CDR2 sequences are KGHSH and LQKENI. The CDR3 nucleotides read TGTGCCAGCTCACCACCGTCACAGGGGTTCCAAGAGACCCAGTACTTC. Translating it yields CASSPPSQGFQETQYF.

V and J are TRBV2 and TRBJ1-2; D is ambiguous. Between the trimmed V and J ends, which lost 2 bases and 4 bases, there was a span of 17 bases. Germline V CDR1 and CDR2: SNHLY, FYNNEI. The CDR3 has 16 residues. CDR3 amino acids: CASSERRLAEGYGYTF. CDR3 DNA: TGTGCCAGCAGTGAACGAAGATTGGCCGAGGGCTATGGCTACACCTTC.

V and J are TRBV5-1 and TRBJ2-7; 7 bases agree with TRBD2. Germline CDR1 is SGHRS and CDR2 is YFSETQ. CDR3 size: 13 residues. J gave up 6 bases and V 0 bases, and 3 bases lay outside the gene matches. The CDR3: CASSLGLAGEQYF. The CDR3 DNA follows: TGCGCCAGCAGCTTGGGACTAGCAGGCGAGCAGTACTTC. Full variable domain (outside the CDR3, taken from reference TRBV5-1 and TRBJ2-7): KAGVTQTPRYLIKTRGQQVTLSCSPISGHRSVSWYQQTPGQGLQFLFEYFSETQRNKGNFPGRFSGRQFSNSRSEMNVSTLELGDSALYLCASSLGLAGEQYFGPGTRLTVT.

V and J are TRBV9 and TRBJ1-3; D is unresolved. V was trimmed by 0 bases and J by 3 bases, leaving 10 bases between them. The CDR3 consists of 15 residues. Germline V gene lookup returns CDR1 SGDLS and CDR2 YYNGEE. CDR3 bases: TGTGCCAGCAGCGTAGGGAGGGATAGTGGAAACACCATATATTTT. Translated, it gives CASSVGRDSGNTIYF.

This clone was found a few times. This chain links TRBV19 with TRBJ2-7; 8 nucleotides match TRBD2. Unmatched junction bases numbered 12, after V lost 5 bases and J lost 6 bases. Per germline, CDR1 LNHDA and CDR2 SQIVND (reference sequence). The CDR3 is 15 amino acids. The CDR3 region is CASSRQREHHGEQYF. The CDR3 DNA reads TGTGCCAGTAGTCGGCAGCGGGAGCATCACGGCGAGCAGTACTTC.

V and J are TRBV5-6 and TRBJ1-1; the match to TRBD1 covers 7 bases. Germline values: CDR1 SGHDT, CDR2 YYEEEE. This CDR3 is 15 amino acids long. V lost 3 bases to trimming and J lost 1 base; unmatched junction nucleotides: 6. Here the CDR3 DNA reads TGTGCCAGCAGCTACCGGGACAGAGAGAACACTGAAGCTTTCTTT. The encoded protein is CASSYRDRENTEAFF.

This sequence joins TRBV19 and TRBJ2-1; a weak D match, TRBD1 (6 bases). V was trimmed by 7 bases and J by 7 bases, leaving 26 bases between them. Per the germline V gene, CDR1 is LNHDA and CDR2 is SQIVND (reference sequence). This CDR3 is built from 17 residues. The CDR3 bases are TGTGCCAGTAAAACTGCCCATAGACAGGCTAGTACAAATGAGCAGTTCTTC. This codes for CASKTAHRQASTNEQFF.

This chain links TRBV7-6 with TRBJ1-2, with a possible D match to TRBD1 (5 bases). The CDR3 loop spans 15 amino acids. Germline loops: CDR1 SGHVS, CDR2 FNYEAQ. The V end was cut by 1 base, the J end by 2 bases, with 11 bases between. CDR3 amino acids: CASSLVPGNNYGYTF. The CDR3 DNA reads as TGTGCCAGCAGCTTAGTGCCAGGGAACAACTATGGCTACACCTTC.

This clone showed up just once. The chain employs TRBV24-1 and TRBJ2-3; unclear D gene. V lost 7 bases, J lost 2 bases, and 9 bases lay in between. Germline assignment: CDR1 KGHDR and CDR2 SFDVKD. This CDR3 region has 13 residues. The CDR3 DNA follows: TGTGCCACCAGGAGTACGCCCACAGATACGCAGTATTTT. Translated: CATRSTPTDTQYF.

The gene calls are TRBV11-2 and TRBJ2-2, with 7 bases matching TRBD2. V was pared by 5 bases and J by 0 bases, with 6 bases of the junction left unmatched. CDR3 size: 16 residues. Looked up from germline, CDR1 is SGHAT and CDR2 is FQNNGV. The CDR3 protein is CASSTPSGTNTGELFF. The CDR3 DNA is TGTGCCAGCAGCACTCCTAGCGGAACGAACACCGGGGAGCTGTTTTTT.

This clone has just one count. Other DNA sequences in this specimen translate into the identical CDR3. The V and J genes are TRBV18 and TRBJ1-1; no firm D call. V gave up 3 bases and J gave up 5 bases, with 10 bases separating them. The CDR3 contains 13 residues. Germline assignment: CDR1 KGHSH and CDR2 LQKENI. The chain's CDR3 is CASSPTGGTEAFF. The CDR3 DNA is TGTGCCAGCTCACCGACTGGTGGAACTGAAGCTTTCTTT.

This chain uses TRBV9 with TRBJ1-1; perhaps TRBD1 as D (6 bases). CDR1 and CDR2 from the germline V gene are SGDLS and YYNGEE. V was cut by 1 base and J by 1 base, with 11 bases left in between. This CDR3 is built from 15 residues. As DNA, the CDR3 is TGTGCCAGCAGCGTACTATCGGACAGGAACACTGAAGCTTTCTTT. Residues: CASSVLSDRNTEAFF.

The chain employs TRBV18 and TRBJ1-5; no reliable D call. Germline V gives CDR1 KGHSH, CDR2 LQKENI. V was clipped by 0 bases and J by 6 bases, with 3 bases between them. The length of the CDR3 is 12 residues. Here the CDR3 reads CASSPPSQPQHF. CDR3 bases: TGTGCCAGCTCACCACCGAGTCAGCCCCAGCATTTT.

CDR3 amino acids: CASSQEAQARGNTEAFF. The DNA for the CDR3 is TGCGCCAGCAGCCAAGAGGCACAGGCCCGAGGGAACACTGAAGCTTTCTTT. V usage is TRBV4-3 and J usage is TRBJ1-1, with a weak D call TRBD1 (5 bases). Germline-derived CDR1 and CDR2 are LGHNA and YSLEER. This CDR3 has 17 residues. V was pared by 0 bases and J by 1 base, with 15 bases between.

The chain has TRBV11-2 and TRBJ2-7; D might be TRBD2 (6 bases). CDR3 length: 15 residues. Germline V gene sequence: CDR1 SGHAT, CDR2 FQNNGV. Trimming shortened V by 5 bases and J by 0 bases, and 14 bases separated the two germline ends. CDR3 in DNA: TGTGCCAGCAGCCTCGGGACTCACAGCTCCTACGAGCAGTACTTC. It encodes CASSLGTHSSYEQYF. Drawing the rest from reference TRBV11-2 and TRBJ2-7, the complete variable domain is EAGVAQSPRYKIIEKRQSVAFWCNPISGHATLYWYQQILGQGPKLLIQFQNNGVVDDSQLPKDRFSAERLKGVDSTLKIQPAKLEDSAVYLCASSLGTHSSYEQYFGPGTRLTVT.

The rearrangement joins TRBV5-1 to TRBJ1-6; possible D gene TRBD1, 5 bases. CDR1 SGHRS and CDR2 YFSETQ come from the germline V gene. The length of the CDR3 is 15 residues. Deletions cut 0 bases from V and 10 bases from J, with 14 bases between. The CDR3, as DNA: TGCGCCAGCAGCTTGGCTGGGGCCTACGAGTCACCCCTCCACTTT. Its protein is CASSLAGAYESPLHF.

This chain joins TRBV19 and TRBJ1-2; D uncertain. This CDR3 region has 14 residues. V lost 1 base and J 0 bases, leaving 6 bases between the germline ends. The germline V gene encodes CDR1 LNHDA and CDR2 SQIVND (reference sequence). The CDR3 region has the DNA TGTGCCAGTAGTATAGGCAGGTCTAACTATGGCTACACCTTC. Translated, it gives CASSIGRSNYGYTF.

The chain recombines TRBV5-5 with TRBJ1-5; no definite D call. Germline V gives CDR1 SGHKS, CDR2 YYEKEE (reference sequence). The germline V and J ends were trimmed by 1 base and 8 bases, with 10 bases remaining between them. The CDR3 is 13 amino acids. The CDR3 loop reads CASSLQSQEPQHF. As DNA, the CDR3 is TGTGCCAGCAGCTTGCAATCCCAGGAGCCCCAGCATTTT. Variable domain in full (rest from reference TRBV5-5 and TRBJ1-5): DAGVTQSPTHLIKTRGQQVTLRCSPISGHKSVSWYQQVLGQGPQFIFQYYEKEERGRGNFPDRFSARQFPNYSSELNVNALLLGDSALYLCASSLQSQEPQHFGDGTRLSIL.